The source of this TCR beta chain is a study of blood T cell repertoires in COVID-19. Study background: The cDNA or gDNA used as material had been derived from T cells, B-cell-depleted T cells, or PBMCs.

This clone has a count of ten or more. Method: immunoSEQ multiplex PCR; TCRdb's copy keeps in-frame clones and lacks some. Here the sample spans some 300,000 clones, 90% being singletons. This CDR3 spans 15 amino acids. Germline values: CDR1 ENHRY, CDR2 SYGVKD. Trimming took 6 bases from V and 4 from J; bases not matched to a gene: 9. Sequencing used PBMCs or T cells enriched from blood (not recorded which). This chain uses TRBV10-3 with TRBJ2-3, with 8 bases lining up with TRBD1. This sequence originates from a woman aged 18-29 years with acute COVID-19. CDR3 sequence: CAIRRQGSIADTQYF. The CDR3 DNA reads as TGTGCCATCAGACGACAGGGGAGTATCGCAGATACGCAGTATTTT.